Following are 18 T cell receptor beta chains from one sample sequenced in a study of cytomegalovirus exposure and HLA in healthy donors. Researchers ran the PCR with 60 Vbeta and 13 Jbeta primers. The repertoire was sequenced with immunoSEQ multiplex PCR; TCRdb's copy has only in-frame clones and lacks some. The table records 100,000 to 150,000 clones, approximately 80% of them present only once. The material sequenced was PBMCs. All receptors derive from a man aged 40-55 years in good health and CMV-seronegative.

CDR3 DNA: TGTGCCAGCAGCTTATCAACAGGGAATGAAAAACTGTTTTTT. Translating gives CASSLSTGNEKLFF. The V gene is TRBV7-6, the J gene TRBJ1-4; tentatively, D is TRBD1 (6 bases). This CDR3 is 14 amino acids long. The germline V and J ends were trimmed by 2 bases and 5 bases, with 9 bases remaining between them. CDR1 and CDR2 (germline): SGHVS, FNYEAQ. The entire variable domain, with the rest obtained from reference TRBV7-6 and TRBJ1-4, is as follows: GAGVSQSPRYKVTKRGQDVALRCDPISGHVSLYWYRQALGQGPEFLTYFNYEAQQDKSGLPNDRFSAERPEGSISTLTIQRTEQRDSAMYRCASSLSTGNEKLFFGSGTQLSVL.

V gene TRBV7-2 combines with J gene TRBJ2-5; D gene ambiguous. Trimming pared 5 bases from V and 3 bases from J, leaving 7 bases between. This CDR3 comprises 12 residues. Germline V gene data show CDR1 as SGHTA and CDR2 as FQGNSA. This CDR3 is CASSREKETQYF. The CDR3, as DNA: TGTGCCAGCAGCCGCGAAAAAGAGACCCAGTACTTC.

This rearrangement joins TRBV7-3 to TRBJ1-1; D gene ambiguous. CDR1 and CDR2 from the germline V gene are SGHTA and FQGTGA. The length of the CDR3 is 13 residues. V was pared by 2 bases and J by 0 bases, with 4 bases between. The CDR3: CASSLYLNTEAFF. CDR3 coding DNA: TGTGCCAGCAGCTTATATCTGAACACTGAAGCTTTCTTT.

V usage is TRBV10-1 and J usage is TRBJ2-5; D not certain. The DNA end lines up better with TRBJ2-7; the J call may be wrong. The germline CDR1 and CDR2 sequences are WNHNN and SYGVQD (reference sequence). The CDR3 runs 11 residues. The CDR3: CASTFNYEQYF. CDR3 bases: TGCGCCAGCACCTTTAATTACGAGCAGTACTTC.

The rearrangement joins TRBV7-9 to TRBJ2-1; D might be TRBD1 (6 bases). Germline CDR1 and CDR2: SEHNR and FQNEAQ (reference sequence). V was clipped by 3 bases and J by 7 bases, with 22 bases between them. CDR3 length equals 17 residues. CDR3 residues: CASSLKRAGQKKNEQFF. The DNA of the CDR3 is TGTGCCAGCAGCTTGAAGAGGGCCGGACAGAAGAAAAATGAGCAGTTCTTC. The full variable domain, rest sourced from reference TRBV7-9 and TRBJ2-1, is DTGVSQNPRHKITKRGQNVTFRCDPISEHNRLYWYRQTLGQGPEFLTYFQNEAQLEKSRLLSDRFSAERPKGSFSTLEIQRTEQGDSAMYLCASSLKRAGQKKNEQFFGPGTRLTVL.

The chain uses TRBV9 and TRBJ2-3, with a possible D match to TRBD2 (6 bases). The germline V and J ends were trimmed by 2 bases and 6 bases, with 10 bases remaining between them. The CDR3 spans 13 residues. Germline loops: CDR1 SGDLS, CDR2 YYNGEE. The CDR3 region has the DNA TGTGCCAGCAGCGTGGGGGGAGGCGATACGCAGTATTTT. It encodes CASSVGGGDTQYF.

The gene calls are TRBV7-8 and TRBJ1-6; D possibly corresponds to TRBD1 (6 bases). The V end was cut by 3 bases, the J end by 1 base, with 10 bases between. The CDR3 is 16 residues long. Germline CDR1 is SGHVS and CDR2 is FQNEAQ. CDR3 residues: CASSLAGDSYNSPLHF. CDR3 coding DNA: TGTGCCAGCAGCTTGGCAGGGGATTCCTATAATTCACCCCTCCACTTT.

This clone was seen a handful of times. This chain links TRBV5-1 with TRBJ2-5, with D possibly matching TRBD1 (5 bases). The germline V gene encodes CDR1 SGHRS and CDR2 YFSETQ. The V gene lost 0 bases and the J gene lost 5 bases, with 11 bases spanning the gap. This CDR3 comprises 14 residues. CDR3 region: CASSLAIGVETQYF. CDR3 DNA: TGCGCCAGCAGCTTGGCCATAGGGGTGGAGACCCAGTACTTC.

The chain links TRBV5-5 to TRBJ1-1; D ambiguous. Germline V gives CDR1 SGHKS, CDR2 YYEKEE (reference sequence). Trimming removed 2 bases from V and 8 bases from J, with 16 bases in between. CDR3 length: 14 residues. CDR3 sequence: CASSFNRNQAEAFF. CDR3 nucleotide sequence: TGTGCCAGCAGCTTCAACAGAAACCAGGCCGAAGCTTTCTTT.

V usage is TRBV7-3 and J usage is TRBJ1-1; the D is unclear. The CDR3 is 15 residues long. Trimming took off 2 bases at V and 1 base at J, with 11 bases between the two ends. Germline lookup yields CDR1 SGHTA and CDR2 FQGTGA. CDR3 in DNA: TGTGCCAGCAGCTTAGGGCGGGTCCCGAACACTGAAGCTTTCTTT. Encoded protein: CASSLGRVPNTEAFF.

The chain carries TRBV15 and TRBJ2-1, with unresolved D. Germline assignment: CDR1 LNHNV and CDR2 YYDKDF (reference sequence). With 1 base removed from V and 7 bases from J, the gap between germline ends came to 11 bases. The CDR3 is made up of 14 amino acids. In nucleotides, the CDR3 is TGTGCCACCAGCAGAGGCACAGTGGTGAATGAGCAGTTCTTC. Translation: CATSRGTVVNEQFF.

The chain combines TRBV7-3 with TRBJ2-1, with 9 bases matching TRBD2. The J segment lost 6 bases and the V segment lost 4 bases, leaving 10 bases of the junction unmatched. The CDR3 spans 16 residues. In germline, CDR1 is SGHTA, CDR2 FQGTGA. The CDR3 DNA reads TGTGCCAGCAGCTCCCCCAAGCGGGGGGTATCCAATGAGCAGTTCTTC. It yields the protein CASSSPKRGVSNEQFF. Complete variable domain (other parts from reference TRBV7-3 and TRBJ2-1): GAGVSQTPSNKVTEKGKYVELRCDPISGHTALYWYRQSLGQGPEFLIYFQGTGAADDSGLPNDRFFAVRPEGSVSTLKIQRTERGDSAVYLCASSSPKRGVSNEQFFGPGTRLTVL.

The rearrangement joins TRBV29-1 to TRBJ1-1; D might be TRBD1 (6 bases). The CDR3 totals 12 residues. The V end was cut by 6 bases, the J end by 4 bases, with 12 bases between. Germline V gene lookup returns CDR1 SQVTM and CDR2 ANQGSEA. In DNA form, the CDR3 reads TGCAGCGTCCTCACAGGGAGCACTGAAGCTTTCTTT. Its translation: CSVLTGSTEAFF.

Only a few counts were recorded for this clone. The rearrangement links TRBV7-9 to TRBJ1-3, with D possibly matching TRBD1 (6 bases). Germline V lookup: CDR1 SEHNR, CDR2 FQNEAQ (reference sequence). V was cut by 5 bases and J by 0 bases, with 17 bases left in between. The length of the CDR3 is 17 residues. As DNA, the CDR3 is TGTGCCAGCAGCACGCAGGGGCTACGATACTCTGGAAACACCATATATTTT. Its protein is CASSTQGLRYSGNTIYF.

The V gene is TRBV27, the J gene TRBJ1-5, with D possibly matching TRBD1 (6 bases). This CDR3 comprises 14 residues. Germline CDR1 reads MNHEY; CDR2 reads SMNVEV (reference sequence). The ends were cut back, 0 bases at V and 9 bases at J, with 12 bases in the middle. The CDR3 bases are TGTGCCAGCAGTTTATCTAGGGGGAGAGGGCCCCAGCATTTT. Its protein is CASSLSRGRGPQHF.

The V and J genes are TRBV4-3 and TRBJ2-7, with 8 bases matching TRBD1. Germline V gene lookup returns CDR1 LGHNA and CDR2 YSLEER. The CDR3 spans 14 residues. With V trimmed by 2 bases and J by 7 bases, 7 bases remained unmatched. CDR3 in amino acids: CASSQTRTGWEQYF. CDR3 sequence (DNA): TGCGCCAGCAGCCAAACCCGGACAGGGTGGGAGCAGTACTTC.

The genes are TRBV7-9 and TRBJ1-4; 9 bases match TRBD1. V was clipped by 6 bases and J by 11 bases; unmatched bases: 10. Germline V gene sequence: CDR1 SEHNR, CDR2 FQNEAQ (reference sequence). CDR3 length equals 14 residues. CDR3: CASRNDRGVNKLFF. CDR3 nucleotides: TGTGCCAGCAGGAACGACAGGGGGGTCAACAAACTGTTTTTT.

The chain uses TRBV10-3 and TRBJ2-1; 9 bases are shared with TRBD2. The junction had 3 bases not matched to a gene; V was cut back by 3 bases and J by 0 bases. Germline V lookup: CDR1 ENHRY, CDR2 SYGVKD. This CDR3 is built from 16 residues. The CDR3 DNA reads as TGTGCCATCAGTGATAATAGCGGGAGCTCCTACAATGAGCAGTTCTTC. Its protein product is CAISDNSGSSYNEQFF.